This is a list of T cell receptor beta chains from one sample in a study of PD-1 blockade in classical Hodgkin lymphoma. The assay was immunoSEQ multiplex PCR, and TCRdb's table has in-frame clones only and misses some. The repertoire holds 29,000 or so clones, with 60% to 75% as singletons. The sequencing here drew on peripheral blood mononuclear cells (PBMCs), taken before the second cycle of nivolumab. The source is a human donor with classical Hodgkin lymphoma. The CDR3 runs from the conserved cysteine through the conserved F or W. Fields, in order: J gene, V gene, D gene, clone size, CDR3 DNA, CDR3 protein. D genes are given only for firm matches. Only part of the rows carry a size: once, few, many, or a class if the clone is expanded.

J gene: TRBJ1-2; V gene: TRBV6-6; D gene: NA; clone size: NA; CDR3 DNA: TGTGCCAGCAGTTACTCCAAGGGCCGCTACTATGGCTACACCTTC; CDR3 protein: CASSYSKGRYYGYTF
J gene: TRBJ2-7; V gene: TRBV28; D gene: NA; clone size: NA; CDR3 DNA: NA; CDR3 protein: CASSFFQVSYEQYF
J gene: TRBJ2-7; V gene: TRBV18; D gene: NA; clone size: NA; CDR3 DNA: TGTGCCAGCTCGGGGGGCCCTAAGGGATCCGAGCAGTACTTC; CDR3 protein: CASSGGPKGSEQYF
J gene: TRBJ2-2; V gene: TRBV29-1; D gene: NA; clone size: NA; CDR3 DNA: TGCAGCGTTGCCGGGGACTCCCACACCGGGGAGCTGTTTTTT; CDR3 protein: CSVAGDSHTGELFF
J gene: TRBJ2-3; V gene: TRBV4-3; D gene: NA; clone size: NA; CDR3 DNA: TGCGCCAGCAGCCAAGCTGGGGGCAATGGGCTAGCGGCTAGCACAGATACGCAGTATTTT; CDR3 protein: CASSQAGGNGLAASTDTQYF
J gene: TRBJ2-1; V gene: TRBV28; D gene: NA; clone size: NA; CDR3 DNA: TGTGCCAGCAGTTTCGACCCGTGGAGGAATGAGCAGTTCTTC; CDR3 protein: CASSFDPWRNEQFF
J gene: TRBJ2-7; V gene: TRBV5-1; D gene: NA; clone size: once; CDR3 DNA: TGCGCCAGCAGCTTGGGAACGGGGACCTACGAGCAGTACTTC; CDR3 protein: CASSLGTGTYEQYF
J gene: TRBJ2-3; V gene: TRBV27; D gene: TRBD2; clone size: NA; CDR3 DNA: TGTGCCAGCAGTCCCCGCTTAGCGGGTACAGATACGCAGTATTTT; CDR3 protein: CASSPRLAGTDTQYF
J gene: TRBJ2-5; V gene: TRBV6-1; D gene: TRBD2; clone size: NA; CDR3 DNA: TGTGCCAGCAGTGAAGCGCGGGGGAGTCAAGAGACCCAGTACTTC; CDR3 protein: CASSEARGSQETQYF
J gene: TRBJ2-7; V gene: TRBV10-3; D gene: NA; clone size: NA; CDR3 DNA: TGTGCCATCAGTGAGTCCGGGTACGAGCAGTACTTC; CDR3 protein: CAISESGYEQYF
J gene: TRBJ1-1; V gene: TRBV5-4; D gene: NA; clone size: NA; CDR3 DNA: TGTGCCAGCAGCGTCGATGAGGGGTCGGCTTTCTTT; CDR3 protein: CASSVDEGSAFF
J gene: TRBJ1-1; V gene: TRBV9; D gene: NA; clone size: NA; CDR3 DNA: TGTGCCAGCAGCGTAGGGGACACTGAAGCTTTCTTT; CDR3 protein: CASSVGDTEAFF
J gene: TRBJ2-1; V gene: TRBV9; D gene: TRBD1; clone size: NA; CDR3 DNA: TGTGCCAGCAGCTACAGGGGCGCATACAATGAGCAGTTCTTC; CDR3 protein: CASSYRGAYNEQFF
J gene: TRBJ2-3; V gene: TRBV30; D gene: NA; clone size: NA; CDR3 DNA: TGTGCCTGGAGTTTAGGAGTTGCTACGCAGTATTTT; CDR3 protein: CAWSLGVATQYF
J gene: TRBJ1-6; V gene: TRBV27; D gene: NA; clone size: NA; CDR3 DNA: TGTGCCAGCAGTTGGGAGGGGGTTAATTCACCCCTCCACTTT; CDR3 protein: CASSWEGVNSPLHF
J gene: TRBJ2-7; V gene: TRBV25-1; D gene: NA; clone size: NA; CDR3 DNA: TGTGCCAGCAGTGAAGCGGGTTCCTACGAGCAGTACTTC; CDR3 protein: CASSEAGSYEQYF
J gene: TRBJ2-4; V gene: TRBV29-1; D gene: NA; clone size: NA; CDR3 DNA: TGCAGCGTTGAAGATCTCACAGGACTAGCCAAAAACATTCAGTACTTC; CDR3 protein: CSVEDLTGLAKNIQYF
J gene: TRBJ2-2; V gene: TRBV10-3; D gene: NA; clone size: NA; CDR3 DNA: TGTGCCATCAGTGTCGACTTACTCGGGGGGGAGCTGTTTTTT; CDR3 protein: CAISVDLLGGELFF
J gene: TRBJ2-1; V gene: TRBV5-5; D gene: NA; clone size: NA; CDR3 DNA: TGTGCCAGCAGCTTGTATGGCAATGAGCAGTTCTTC; CDR3 protein: CASSLYGNEQFF
J gene: TRBJ2-7; V gene: TRBV7-2; D gene: TRBD1; clone size: NA; CDR3 DNA: TGTGCCAGCAGCCTCACCCGACAGGGCCACGAGCAGTACTTC; CDR3 protein: CASSLTRQGHEQYF
J gene: TRBJ2-5; V gene: TRBV6-5; D gene: NA; clone size: NA; CDR3 DNA: TGTGCCAGCAGTTACCCCCCCGACTTACAAGAGACCCAGTACTTC; CDR3 protein: CASSYPPDLQETQYF
J gene: TRBJ2-7; V gene: TRBV7-9; D gene: NA; clone size: few; CDR3 DNA: TGTGCCAGCAGCTTTGGGCCAGAAGTAACCTACGAGCAGTACTTC; CDR3 protein: CASSFGPEVTYEQYF
J gene: TRBJ2-4; V gene: TRBV5-8; D gene: TRBD1; clone size: NA; CDR3 DNA: TGTGCCAGCAGCACCCAACCCGGGACAGGCCCCCGGGCCAAAAACATTCAGTACTTC; CDR3 protein: CASSTQPGTGPRAKNIQYF
J gene: TRBJ2-7; V gene: TRBV13; D gene: NA; clone size: NA; CDR3 DNA: TGTGCCAGCAGCTCGGGGTACGAGCAGTACTTC; CDR3 protein: CASSSGYEQYF
J gene: TRBJ2-3; V gene: TRBV10-3; D gene: TRBD2; clone size: NA; CDR3 DNA: TGTGCCATCAGTGAGACCCGGACTAGCGGGGGGGCCCCAATTACAGATACGCAGTATTTT; CDR3 protein: CAISETRTSGGAPITDTQYF
J gene: TRBJ1-1; V gene: TRBV5-5; D gene: NA; clone size: NA; CDR3 DNA: TGTGCCAGCAGCTTGGTTTTGGCGGCAATCCCCAGCATCACTGAAGCTTTCTTT; CDR3 protein: CASSLVLAAIPSITEAFF
J gene: TRBJ2-5; V gene: TRBV27; D gene: TRBD1; clone size: NA; CDR3 DNA: TGTGCCAGCAGTTTTTGGGACAGGGGCGAGGAGACCCAGTACTTC; CDR3 protein: CASSFWDRGEETQYF
J gene: TRBJ1-1; V gene: TRBV19; D gene: NA; clone size: few; CDR3 DNA: TGTGCCAGTACCTACCAGGGCATTGACACTGAAGCTTTCTTT; CDR3 protein: CASTYQGIDTEAFF
J gene: TRBJ2-1; V gene: TRBV7-2; D gene: NA; clone size: NA; CDR3 DNA: TGTGCCAGCAGCCCCCCGGGAGAGATCCTAGCGTACAATGAGCAGTTCTTC; CDR3 protein: CASSPPGEILAYNEQFF
J gene: TRBJ2-7; V gene: TRBV10-3; D gene: TRBD1; clone size: NA; CDR3 DNA: TGTGCCATCACCAGGACAGGGGAGTCCGAGCAGTACTTC; CDR3 protein: CAITRTGESEQYF
J gene: TRBJ2-5; V gene: TRBV11-1; D gene: NA; clone size: NA; CDR3 DNA: TGTGCCAGCAGCTTATATTTACAGGGTAGAGAGACCCAGTACTTC; CDR3 protein: CASSLYLQGRETQYF
J gene: TRBJ1-2; V gene: TRBV19; D gene: TRBD1; clone size: NA; CDR3 DNA: TGTGCCACGTACACAGGGGATCTCTCCCGTATCGGCTACACCTTC; CDR3 protein: CATYTGDLSRIGYTF
J gene: TRBJ1-2; V gene: TRBV19; D gene: TRBD1; clone size: few; CDR3 DNA: TGTGCCAGTAGTATTCGGCCGGGACAGGTTCGGGGCTACACCTTC; CDR3 protein: CASSIRPGQVRGYTF
J gene: TRBJ1-6; V gene: TRBV30; D gene: TRBD1; clone size: NA; CDR3 DNA: TGTGCCTGGAGGTCCTTGACCGGGACAGGCAAGAGCTCCTATAATTCACCCCTCCACTTT; CDR3 protein: CAWRSLTGTGKSSYNSPLHF
J gene: TRBJ1-1; V gene: TRBV4-1; D gene: NA; clone size: NA; CDR3 DNA: TGCGCCAGCAGCCAAGATAGTAACAGTCTTAATGCTTTCTTT; CDR3 protein: CASSQDSNSLNAFF
J gene: TRBJ1-2; V gene: TRBV15; D gene: NA; clone size: NA; CDR3 DNA: TGTGCCACCAGCAGAGATGGGGAGGTAGATGGCTACACCTTC; CDR3 protein: CATSRDGEVDGYTF